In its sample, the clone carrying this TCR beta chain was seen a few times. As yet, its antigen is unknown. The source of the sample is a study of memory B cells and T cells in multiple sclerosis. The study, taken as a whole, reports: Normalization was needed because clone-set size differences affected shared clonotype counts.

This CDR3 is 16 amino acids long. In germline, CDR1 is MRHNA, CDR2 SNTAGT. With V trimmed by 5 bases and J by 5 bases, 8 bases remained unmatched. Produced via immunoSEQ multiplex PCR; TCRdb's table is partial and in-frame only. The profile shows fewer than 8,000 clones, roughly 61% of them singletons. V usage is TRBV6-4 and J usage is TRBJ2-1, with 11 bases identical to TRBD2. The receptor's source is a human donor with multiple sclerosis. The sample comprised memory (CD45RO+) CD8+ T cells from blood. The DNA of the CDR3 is TGTGCCAGCAGTCCCGAAGGGACTAGCGGAAACAATGAGCAGTTCTTC. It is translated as CASSPEGTSGNNEQFF.